These 21 T cell receptor beta chains came from one sample sequenced in a study of cytomegalovirus exposure and HLA in healthy donors. The PCR made use of 60 Vbeta and 13 Jbeta primers. Sequenced by immunoSEQ multiplex PCR; TCRdb stores in-frame clones only, minus some. The sample has roughly 150,000 clones, 77% seen once. Sequencing was done on a sample of PBMCs. These receptors were taken from a male donor in good health and CMV-seronegative.

This clone came up a few times. The chain recombines TRBV13 with TRBJ2-7, with TRBD1 matching 8 bases. CDR1 is PRHDT and CDR2 is FYEKMQ in the germline V gene (reference sequence). The CDR3 sequence is 15 residues long. With V trimmed by 8 bases and J by 5 bases, 14 bases remained unmatched. The CDR3 sequence is CASGSTGGLGNEQYF. The CDR3 DNA follows: TGTGCCAGCGGCTCTACAGGGGGGCTCGGGAACGAGCAGTACTTC.

The chain combines TRBV7-3 with TRBJ2-3; D is ambiguous. The CDR3 has 12 residues. Germline CDR1 SGHTA, CDR2 FQGTGA. V was pared by 5 bases and J by 1 base, with 4 bases between. DNA for the CDR3: TGTGCCAGCAGCCGTGGCACAGATACGCAGTATTTT. Translation: CASSRGTDTQYF.

The CDR3 DNA is TGTGCCAGTAGTATCCCCGGGATCCAGCCCCAGCATTTT. Amino acid sequence: CASSIPGIQPQHF. V gene TRBV19 combines with J gene TRBJ1-5; no clear D gene. V lost 3 bases to trimming and J lost 7 bases, with 10 bases between them. Germline assignment: CDR1 LNHDA and CDR2 SQIVND (reference sequence). The CDR3 contains 13 residues.

The chain links TRBV4-2 to TRBJ1-5; maybe TRBD1 (5 bases). V lost 1 base and J lost 3, with 13 bases in between. The CDR3 has 16 amino acids. Germline V CDR1 and CDR2: LGHNA, YNFKEQ. The CDR3 nucleotides are TGTGCCAGCAGCCAAGTGGTGACAGAAGTCAATCAGCCCCAGCATTTT. As protein: CASSQVVTEVNQPQHF.

This chain uses TRBV7-2 with TRBJ2-1; TRBD2 aligns across 12 bases. The ends lost 5 bases at V and 7 bases at J; junction bases unmatched: 9. The CDR3 extends over 16 amino acids. In germline, CDR1 is SGHTA, CDR2 FQGNSA. The CDR3 reads CASSPRWLAGGNEQFF. Written as DNA, the CDR3 is TGTGCCAGCAGCCCCCGGTGGCTAGCGGGGGGGAATGAGCAGTTCTTC.

The V call is TRBV6-5, the J call TRBJ1-2, with 7 bases matching TRBD1. V was pared by 0 bases and J by 2 bases, with 6 bases of the junction left unmatched. The CDR3 is 16 residues long. CDR1 and CDR2 from the germline V gene are MNHEY and SVGAGI. The CDR3 nucleotides are TGTGCCAGCAGTTACTCCGGGACAGCCGCAAACTATGGCTACACCTTC. Amino acids: CASSYSGTAANYGYTF.

The chain links TRBV6-1 to TRBJ1-1; a possible D gene is TRBD1 (5 bases). Deletions cut 4 bases from V and 1 base from J, with 13 bases between. CDR1 and CDR2 from the germline V gene are MNHNS and SASEGT. The CDR3 extends over 15 amino acids. CDR3 DNA: TGTGCCAGCAGTGGACAGAGGGAGGGGAACACTGAAGCTTTCTTT. Protein: CASSGQREGNTEAFF.

V and J are TRBV7-8 and TRBJ2-5; TRBD1 aligns across 8 bases. The J call is in doubt because the DNA end fits TRBJ2-7 better. The germline V gene has CDR1 SGHVS and CDR2 FQNEAQ. The CDR3 is made up of 16 amino acids. DNA for the CDR3: TGTGCCAGCAGCTTAGCGCTTTTGGGACAGGTCTACGAGCAGTACTTC. As protein: CASSLALLGQVYEQYF.

The chain uses TRBV14 and TRBJ1-1, with 7 bases aligning to TRBD1. Per germline, CDR1 SGHDN and CDR2 FVKESK. With 0 bases clipped from V and 3 bases from J, the junction kept 7 bases outside the gene matches. The CDR3 extends over 16 amino acids. The CDR3 spells CASSQDRGRADTEAFF. The CDR3 DNA sequence: TGTGCCAGCAGCCAAGATAGGGGGCGCGCAGACACTGAAGCTTTCTTT.

The rearrangement joins TRBV6-5 to TRBJ2-1; D might be TRBD1 (6 bases). The CDR3 totals 13 residues. Trimming shortened V by 6 bases and J by 5 bases, and 11 bases separated the two germline ends. The germline V gene has CDR1 MNHEY and CDR2 SVGAGI. CDR3 coding DNA: TGTGCCAGCAGCGGGGACACTAACAATGAGCAGTTCTTC. Its translation is CASSGDTNNEQFF.

The chain joins TRBV5-1 to TRBJ2-5; 10 nucleotides match TRBD1. The J call may be in error: the DNA end matches TRBJ2-7 better. Germline V lookup: CDR1 SGHRS, CDR2 YFSETQ. The CDR3 is made up of 14 amino acids. CDR3 DNA sequence: TGCGCCAGCAGCTCCGGGACAGGGGCCTACGAGCAGTACTTC. This translates into CASSSGTGAYEQYF.

The rearrangement joins TRBV6-5 to TRBJ2-1; TRBD2 matches 11 bases. Germline lookup yields CDR1 MNHEY and CDR2 SVGAGI. CDR3 size: 15 residues. J lost 5 bases, V lost 2 bases, and 2 bases had no gene match. As DNA, the CDR3 is TGTGCCAGCAGTTACGCGGGACTAGCGGACAATGAGCAGTTCTTC. This sequence encodes CASSYAGLADNEQFF.

The V call is TRBV4-2, the J call TRBJ2-3, with 8 nucleotides matching TRBD2. Germline CDR1 and CDR2: LGHNA and YNFKEQ. J was trimmed by 3 bases and V by 0 bases; bases with no gene match: 14. The CDR3 sequence is 19 residues long. CDR3 in DNA: TGTGCCAGCAGCCAAGATCCCACGGGGGGGCCGTTAGGGACAGATACGCAGTATTTT. It yields the protein CASSQDPTGGPLGTDTQYF.

This chain links TRBV27 with TRBJ2-7, with 8 bases fitting TRBD2. The germline V gene has CDR1 MNHEY and CDR2 SMNVEV (reference sequence). The CDR3 covers 15 residues. V shed 3 bases and J 5 bases; nucleotides not matched to a gene: 9. The CDR3 spells CASSFNAGGAHEQYF. The CDR3 nucleotides are TGTGCCAGCAGTTTTAATGCGGGAGGCGCCCACGAGCAGTACTTC.

This clone was found once. The chain uses TRBV6-1 and TRBJ2-7; 8 bases agree with TRBD1. The V and J ends lost 5 bases and 7 bases, in that order; junction bases with no gene match: 7. The CDR3 has 13 residues. Looked up from germline, CDR1 is MNHNS and CDR2 is SASEGT. The CDR3 protein is CASSNQGAREQYF. CDR3 sequence (DNA): TGTGCCAGCAGTAACCAGGGGGCGCGGGAGCAGTACTTC.

The V gene is TRBV9, the J gene TRBJ1-2; D not resolved. Germline CDR1 SGDLS, CDR2 YYNGEE. There are 15 residues in the CDR3. Trimming stripped 0 bases from V and 0 bases from J, with 9 bases between. This CDR3 reads CASSVDRLANYGYTF. The CDR3 region has the DNA TGTGCCAGCAGCGTAGATCGGTTAGCTAACTATGGCTACACCTTC. Supplemented by reference TRBV9 and TRBJ1-2, the full variable domain reads DSGVTQTPKHLITATGQRVTLRCSPRSGDLSVYWYQQSLDQGLQFLIQYYNGEERAKGNILERFSAQQFPDLHSELNLSSLELGDSALYFCASSVDRLANYGYTFGSGTRLTVV.

This clone occurred a few times. The chain has TRBV7-2 and TRBJ2-2; TRBD2 is a possible D gene (5 bases). This CDR3 region has 17 residues. CDR1 SGHTA and CDR2 FQGNSA come from the germline V gene. The V end lost 5 bases, the J end lost 1 base, and 17 bases lay between the germline ends. The CDR3: CASSRGSVGVNTGELFF. The CDR3, as DNA: TGTGCCAGCAGCCGGGGATCAGTCGGGGTGAACACCGGGGAGCTGTTTTTT.

This clone showed up just a few times. The chain recombines TRBV9 with TRBJ2-2; no firm D call. The germline CDR1 and CDR2 sequences are SGDLS and YYNGEE. The CDR3 totals 17 residues. V was trimmed by 4 bases and J by 3 bases, leaving 19 bases between them. CDR3 loop: CASSSLRMSADTGELFF. The DNA for the CDR3 is TGTGCCAGCAGCTCCCTACGAATGTCTGCGGACACCGGGGAGCTGTTTTTT.

The CDR3 DNA is TGTGCCAGCAGGCCCATTTGGGGAGTGACAGATACGCAGTATTTT. Protein: CASRPIWGVTDTQYF. The V and J genes are TRBV27 and TRBJ2-3; a weak D match, TRBD2 (5 bases). Germline V gives CDR1 MNHEY, CDR2 SMNVEV (reference sequence). Trimming took off 6 bases at V and 3 bases at J, with 16 bases between the two ends. This CDR3 contains 15 residues.

V gene TRBV30 combines with J gene TRBJ1-4; maybe TRBD1 (6 bases). Germline CDR1 and CDR2: GTSNPN and SVGIG (reference sequence). The V end lost 5 bases, the J end lost 5 bases, and 21 bases lay between the germline ends. This CDR3 has 16 residues. The CDR3, as DNA: TGTGCCTGGTCGTCTGCATTCAGGGGAAGAAATGAAAAACTGTTTTTT. This sequence encodes CAWSSAFRGRNEKLFF.

V is TRBV5-1 and J is TRBJ1-5, with 10 positions matching TRBD1. Per the germline V gene, CDR1 is SGHRS and CDR2 is YFSETQ. This CDR3 has 15 residues. V shed 5 bases and J 4 bases; nucleotides not matched to a gene: 6. The DNA for the CDR3 is TGCGCCAGCAGTCCCGGGACAGGGGTGAATCAGCCCCAGCATTTT. As protein: CASSPGTGVNQPQHF. The full variable domain, in which reference TRBV5-1 and TRBJ1-5 provide the parts outside the CDR3, is KAGVTQTPRYLIKTRGQQVTLSCSPISGHRSVSWYQQTPGQGLQFLFEYFSETQRNKGNFPGRFSGRQFSNSRSEMNVSTLELGDSALYLCASSPGTGVNQPQHFGDGTRLSIL.